The 14 T cell receptor beta chains below come from one sample, sequenced in a study of post-analysis software for immune sequencing data. Study results and caveats: Four to six TRBV segments (TRBV5-6, TRBV5-1 and TRBV20-1 among them) occurred more frequently in patients than in controls.

cDNA libraries for TCR beta contained unique molecular identifiers. TCRdb used MiXCR to reprocess the PCR reads, holding one entry per CDR3 protein. The repertoire holds hundreds of thousands of distinct CDR3 sequences, with under 55% as singletons. Their antigen targets remain unknown. Specimen: blood. All receptors come from a girl aged 5-17 years with multiple sclerosis.

This clonotype has just a few counts. The rearrangement links TRBV7-2 to TRBJ1-2, with D uncertain. CDR3 length equals 15 residues. Germline V gene sequence: CDR1 SGHTA, CDR2 FQGNSA. The ends were cut back, 2 bases at V and 0 bases at J, with 10 bases in the middle. This CDR3 is CASSLSLETNYGYTF. In DNA, the CDR3 is TGTGCCAGCAGCTTAAGTTTAGAGACTAACTATGGCTACACCTTC.

This clonotype occurred a few times. The rearrangement uses TRBV5-1 and TRBJ2-5; TRBD1 matches at 8 bases. Germline assignment: CDR1 SGHRS and CDR2 YFSETQ. This CDR3 has 16 residues. The junction had 9 bases not matched to a gene; V was cut back by 4 bases and J by 1 base. CDR3: CASSLERTGTQETQYF. CDR3 DNA sequence: TGCGCCAGCAGCCTAGAACGGACAGGGACCCAAGAGACCCAGTACTTC.

The table lists this clonotype with a few counts. The chain uses TRBV5-1 and TRBJ1-2; D not certain. CDR1 is SGHRS and CDR2 is YFSETQ in the germline V gene. V was clipped by 4 bases and J by 6 bases, with 16 bases between them. The CDR3 has 14 amino acids. CDR3: CASSPIRPWDGYTF. The CDR3 nucleotides read TGCGCCAGCAGCCCGATCCGGCCGTGGGATGGCTACACCTTC. The variable domain in full, with the rest retrieved from reference TRBV5-1 and TRBJ1-2, is KAGVTQTPRYLIKTRGQQVTLSCSPISGHRSVSWYQQTPGQGLQFLFEYFSETQRNKGNFPGRFSGRQFSNSRSEMNVSTLELGDSALYLCASSPIRPWDGYTFGSGTRLTVV.

This clonotype was observed a handful of times. The gene calls are TRBV15 and TRBJ2-7; 9 nucleotides agree with TRBD2. V gave up 0 bases and J gave up 5 bases; unmatched junction bases: 17. The CDR3 totals 19 residues. Germline CDR1 LNHNV, CDR2 YYDKDF (reference sequence). CDR3: CATSRDLASGVGRPHEQYF. Written as DNA, the CDR3 is TGTGCCACCAGCAGAGATCTGGCTAGCGGGGTAGGACGCCCCCACGAGCAGTACTTC.

The V call is TRBV28, the J call TRBJ2-3, with 10 bases lining up with TRBD2. The CDR3 totals 16 residues. The junction had 6 bases not matched to a gene; V was cut back by 2 bases and J by 4 bases. Germline V gives CDR1 MDHEN, CDR2 SYDVKM. As DNA, the CDR3 is TGTGCCAGCAGTTTAAGGGGGACTAGCGATTCAGATACGCAGTATTTT. Translation: CASSLRGTSDSDTQYF.

This clonotype was detected only a few times. The chain joins TRBV18 to TRBJ2-3, with 9 positions matching TRBD2. The V gene's germline CDR1 is KGHSH and CDR2 LQKENI. The CDR3 length is 16 residues. With V trimmed by 2 bases and J by 1 base, 4 bases remained unmatched. The CDR3: CASSPGRTSGTDTQYF. CDR3 bases: TGTGCCAGCTCACCAGGGAGGACTAGCGGCACAGATACGCAGTATTTT.

The CDR3 nucleotides are TGTGCCACCAGCATCAGGGGTTGGGTGAACACTGAAGCTTTCTTT. Its protein is CATSIRGWVNTEAFF. J is TRBJ1-1 and V is TRBV15; D might be TRBD1 (6 bases). V was trimmed by 4 bases and J by 0 bases, leaving 12 bases between them. Germline CDR1 and CDR2: LNHNV and YYDKDF (reference sequence). CDR3 size: 15 residues.

This clonotype showed up just a few times. The V and J genes are TRBV7-3 and TRBJ2-5; TRBD1 or TRBD2 may be the D gene (6 bases each). Deletions cut 2 bases from V and 5 bases from J, with 15 bases between. Germline loops: CDR1 SGHTA, CDR2 FQGTGA. This CDR3 comprises 15 residues. CDR3 in amino acids: CASSLGPGAPETQYF. CDR3 sequence (DNA): TGTGCCAGCAGCTTAGGCCCGGGGGCGCCGGAGACCCAGTACTTC.

CDR3 DNA sequence: TGCAGCGTTGTATGGTCCACCTCTGGAAACACCATATATTTT. Protein product: CSVVWSTSGNTIYF. This chain connects TRBV29-1 to TRBJ1-3; D gene ambiguous. CDR1 and CDR2 (germline): SQVTM, ANQGSEA. The CDR3 is made up of 14 amino acids. V was shortened by 4 bases and J by 0 bases, with 10 bases between the two germline ends.

This clonotype was picked up a small number of times. The chain combines TRBV7-2 with TRBJ2-5; D remains ambiguous. The closer fit of TRBJ2-7 to the DNA end suggests the J call may be wrong. CDR3 length: 14 residues. Germline-derived CDR1 and CDR2 are SGHTA and FQGNSA. In DNA, the CDR3 is TGTGCCAGCAGCTTAGGCAGGAACCTCTACGAGCAGTACTTC. Its protein is CASSLGRNLYEQYF.

The chain is built from TRBV20-1 and TRBJ1-5; no firm D call. The germline CDR1 and CDR2 sequences are DFQATT and SNEGSKA (reference sequence). The CDR3 runs to 16 residues. Trimming took 6 bases from V and 5 from J, leaving 23 bases between them. The DNA for the CDR3 is TGCAGTGCGCCCCCCACGGGATGGACTAGGGATCAGCCCCAGCATTTT. It codes for CSAPPTGWTRDQPQHF.

This clonotype was seen only once. The chain couples TRBV14 to TRBJ2-2, with D maybe TRBD1 (5 bases). The CDR3 extends over 15 amino acids. Germline assignment: CDR1 SGHDN and CDR2 FVKESK. The V end lost 4 bases, the J end lost 7 bases, and 16 bases lay between the germline ends. CDR3 nucleotide sequence: TGTGCCAGCAGCCCCAGGGTTTTGCCTGGCGGGGAGCTGTTTTTT. Its protein product is CASSPRVLPGGELFF. The full variable domain, with the rest looked up from reference TRBV14 and TRBJ2-2, is EAGVTQFPSHSVIEKGQTVTLRCDPISGHDNLYWYRRVMGKEIKFLLHFVKESKQDESGMPNNRFLAERTGGTYSTLKVQPAELEDSGVYFCASSPRVLPGGELFFGEGSRLTVL.

This clonotype was observed a few times. This chain connects TRBV7-9 to TRBJ2-7; D is unclear. The CDR3 is 15 amino acids. V lost 5 bases to trimming and J lost 0 bases, with 14 bases between them. CDR1 is SEHNR and CDR2 is FQNEAQ in the germline V gene (reference sequence). DNA of the CDR3: TGTGCCAGCAGCCCCCAGGCAGGCGGCTCCTACGAGCAGTACTTC. Translation: CASSPQAGGSYEQYF.

The genes are TRBV10-3 and TRBJ1-1; TRBD1 is a possible D gene (6 bases). This CDR3 is 17 amino acids long. Deletions cut 2 bases from V and 6 bases from J, with 22 bases between. Germline V gives CDR1 ENHRY, CDR2 SYGVKD. CDR3 amino acids: CAISEPGRGVDTAEAFF. The CDR3 nucleotides are TGTGCCATCAGTGAGCCTGGGAGGGGGGTAGATACGGCTGAAGCTTTCTTT.